Below, 22 T cell receptor beta chains from the same sample are listed, as sequenced in a study of T cell responses to AZD1222 COVID-19 vaccine. Profiling relied on immunoSEQ multiplex PCR, and the TCRdb table lists in-frame clones only, not all of them. The sample has about 140,000 clones, 70% to 90% seen once. Sequencing used peripheral blood, obtained on day 0 of AZD1222 vaccination. These receptors originate from an adult in good health.

The chain carries TRBV6-2 or TRBV6-3 and TRBJ2-7; D remains unclear. The CDR3 sequence is 13 residues long. V lost 1 base, J lost 1 base, and 5 bases lay in between. CDR1 is MNHEY and CDR2 is SVGEGT in the germline V gene. CDR3 DNA sequence: TGTGCCAGCAGTTACTTTGAATCCTACGAGCAGTACTTC. The encoded protein is CASSYFESYEQYF.

The chain couples TRBV29-1 to TRBJ1-2; D unresolved. Trimming took 5 bases from V and 6 from J, leaving 10 bases between them. Germline V CDR1 and CDR2: SQVTM, ANQGSEA. The CDR3 has 11 residues. The CDR3 reads CSVQVVDGYTF. CDR3 in DNA: TGCAGCGTTCAGGTTGTCGATGGCTACACCTTC. Complete variable domain (other parts from reference TRBV29-1 and TRBJ1-2): SAVISQKPSRDICQRGTSLTIQCQVDSQVTMMFWYRQQPGQSLTLIATANQGSEATYESGFVIDKFPISRPNLTFSTLTVSNMSPEDSSIYLCSVQVVDGYTFGSGTRLTVV.

This chain connects TRBV18 to TRBJ2-1, with 8 bases matching TRBD2. The CDR3 extends over 16 amino acids. CDR1 and CDR2 from the germline V gene are KGHSH and LQKENI. V was pared by 2 bases and J by 5 bases, with 8 bases of the junction left unmatched. CDR3 sequence (DNA): TGTGCCAGCTCACCAACCGGGACTAGAGGGGACAATGAGCAGTTCTTC. This gives the protein CASSPTGTRGDNEQFF.

This clone has a single count. This chain joins TRBV6-5 and TRBJ2-5; the D gene is possibly TRBD1 (5 bases). The CDR3 is 15 residues long. Germline V lookup: CDR1 MNHEY, CDR2 SVGAGI. The germline V and J ends were trimmed by 6 bases and 5 bases, with 19 bases remaining between them. DNA of the CDR3: TGTGCCAGCAGAGATACAGGACCCTTAAAGGAGACCCAGTACTTC. It yields the protein CASRDTGPLKETQYF.

The chain carries TRBV20-1 and TRBJ2-7; no clear D. CDR1 and CDR2 (germline): DFQATT, SNEGSKA (reference sequence). The CDR3 consists of 10 residues. The germline V and J ends were trimmed by 4 bases and 3 bases, with 4 bases remaining between them. The CDR3 coding sequence is TGCAGTGCTAATCTCTACGAGCAGTACTTC. Translating it yields CSANLYEQYF.

The genes are TRBV30 and TRBJ2-7, with 7 nucleotides matching TRBD1. The CDR3 consists of 14 residues. CDR1 is GTSNPN and CDR2 is SVGIG in the germline V gene (reference sequence). Trimming removed 1 base from V and 2 bases from J; junction bases left unmatched: 5. CDR3 in amino acids: CAWSAQGVTYEQYF. In DNA form, the CDR3 reads TGTGCCTGGAGTGCCCAGGGGGTAACCTACGAGCAGTACTTC.

The CDR3 bases are TGTGCCAGCAGCCAAGATCTTAGCGGGGGTGCCTCCTACAATGAGCAGTTCTTC. Translated, it gives CASSQDLSGGASYNEQFF. V is TRBV4-2 and J is TRBJ2-1; 9 bases map to TRBD2. The CDR3 has 18 amino acids. With V trimmed by 0 bases and J by 0 bases, 6 bases remained unmatched. CDR1 and CDR2 (germline): LGHNA, YNFKEQ.

This clone was detected a few times. The V gene is TRBV10-2, the J gene TRBJ1-2; D is perhaps TRBD1 (5 bases). CDR1 WSHSY and CDR2 SAAADI come from the germline V gene. Trimming took off 4 bases at V and 4 bases at J, with 10 bases between the two ends. The CDR3 totals 13 residues. The CDR3, as DNA: TGCGCCAGCAGTGCAGGGATGGGCTATGGCTACACCTTC. It specifies CASSAGMGYGYTF.

This clone was counted a single time. This chain connects TRBV9 to TRBJ2-1; 15 positions match TRBD2. The CDR3 is 16 amino acids. The germline gives CDR1 SGDLS, CDR2 YYNGEE. The J segment lost 12 bases and the V segment lost 3 bases, leaving 10 bases of the junction unmatched. CDR3 nucleotides: TGTGCCAGCAGCGAGATCGGACTAGCGGGAGGGGTTAGGCAGTTCTTC. Its translation: CASSEIGLAGGVRQFF.

The chain recombines TRBV4-1 with TRBJ1-5; D remains unclear. This CDR3 spans 13 amino acids. CDR1 and CDR2 from the germline V gene are MGHRA and YSYEKL. Trimming left V 2 bases short and J 4 bases short, with 6 bases between. The CDR3 sequence is CASSQWENQPQHF. The CDR3 nucleotides read TGCGCCAGCAGCCAATGGGAAAATCAGCCCCAGCATTTT.

This clone was observed once. The chain employs TRBV11-2 and TRBJ1-4, with D possibly being TRBD1 (5 bases). The CDR3 loop spans 19 amino acids. V shed 5 bases and J shed 0 bases, with 22 bases lying between them. Germline V gene sequence: CDR1 SGHAT, CDR2 FQNNGV. CDR3 amino acids: CASSITLGRIDATNEKLFF. The DNA for the CDR3 is TGTGCCAGCAGCATAACCTTGGGACGGATAGATGCAACTAATGAAAAACTGTTTTTT.

The chain combines TRBV3-1 (or the pseudogene TRBV3-2) with TRBJ1-1; tentatively, D is TRBD1 (6 bases). The V gene's germline CDR1 is LGHDT and CDR2 YNNKEL (reference sequence). V lost 11 bases and J 2 bases, leaving 15 bases between the germline ends. The CDR3 has 13 amino acids. The chain's CDR3 is CASRRGPNTEAFF. CDR3 in DNA: TGTGCCTCGAGGCGGGGGCCCAACACTGAAGCTTTCTTT.

In this sample, this clone turned up a few times. The rearrangement links TRBV27 to TRBJ1-5, with 9 positions matching TRBD1. The ends lost 6 bases at V and 5 bases at J; junction bases unmatched: 5. The CDR3 length is 14 residues. Germline CDR1 MNHEY, CDR2 SMNVEV (reference sequence). CDR3 amino acids: CASSRTGVYQPQHF. Here the CDR3 DNA reads TGTGCCAGCAGCCGGACAGGGGTTTATCAGCCCCAGCATTTT.

The V call is TRBV14, the J call TRBJ2-3; 8 positions agree with TRBD2. Germline lookup yields CDR1 SGHDN and CDR2 FVKESK. The CDR3 contains 15 residues. V lost 2 bases and J lost 2; bases outside the gene matches: 3. CDR3 amino acids: CASSQQTSVTDTQYF. CDR3 sequence (DNA): TGTGCCAGCAGCCAACAGACTAGCGTCACAGATACGCAGTATTTT.

The gene calls are TRBV5-1 and TRBJ1-2, with a tentative D call TRBD1 (5 bases). V dropped 2 bases and J dropped 0 bases, with 14 bases sitting between them. This CDR3 has 16 amino acids. Germline loops: CDR1 SGHRS, CDR2 YFSETQ. CDR3 bases: TGCGCCAGCAGCTTCACCGGGACGGACTCTAACTATGGCTACACCTTC. Residues: CASSFTGTDSNYGYTF.

This clone was counted between two and nine times. J is TRBJ2-7 and V is TRBV7-2, with TRBD1 matching over 7 bases. Per germline, CDR1 SGHTA and CDR2 FQGNSA. The CDR3 runs 14 residues. V was pared by 2 bases and J by 2 bases, with 3 bases of the junction left unmatched. This CDR3 is CASSLSQGTYEQYF. CDR3 in DNA: TGTGCCAGCAGCTTATCACAGGGGACCTACGAGCAGTACTTC.

This clone was seen a single time. V is TRBV7-8 and J is TRBJ1-4, with a possible D match to TRBD1 (6 bases). CDR3 length: 18 residues. The V and J ends lost 4 bases and 7 bases respectively, with 25 bases between them. CDR1 is SGHVS, CDR2 FQNEAQ, per germline. CDR3 sequence: CASSSHRAPQSGAEKLFF. Written as DNA, the CDR3 is TGTGCCAGCAGCTCCCACCGGGCCCCACAATCGGGGGCTGAAAAACTGTTTTTT.

The chain employs TRBV4-1 and TRBJ2-5; 9 bases agree with TRBD2. Germline V gives CDR1 MGHRA, CDR2 YSYEKL. The CDR3 sequence is 16 residues long. V shed 3 bases, J shed 5 bases, and the junction held 10 bases outside the gene matches. CDR3 nucleotides: TGCGCCAGCAGCCACAAACTAGCGGGCCTACAGGAGACCCAGTACTTC. Translated: CASSHKLAGLQETQYF.

The chain carries TRBV19 and TRBJ2-3, with TRBD2 identical over 7 bases. The CDR3 is 12 amino acids. Losses at the gene ends were 5 bases for V and 10 bases for J; bases not matched to a gene: 6. Germline CDR1 is LNHDA and CDR2 is SQIVND (reference sequence). CDR3 bases: TGTGCCAGTAGTTCCGGACTAGTCGCGCAGTATTTT. It yields the protein CASSSGLVAQYF.

This chain uses TRBV28 with TRBJ1-2; no reliable D call. V shed 1 base and J shed 4 bases, with 10 bases lying between them. CDR1 is MDHEN, CDR2 SYDVKM, per germline. The CDR3 sequence is 14 residues long. The CDR3 sequence: CASSLSAPTYGYTF. The CDR3 DNA reads TGTGCCAGCAGTTTATCCGCCCCAACCTATGGCTACACCTTC.

V gene TRBV4-1 combines with J gene TRBJ2-2, with D uncertain. Germline CDR1 reads MGHRA; CDR2 reads YSYEKL. The CDR3 length is 16 residues. The V gene lost 4 bases and the J gene lost 0 bases, with 12 bases spanning the gap. The CDR3 region is CASSPLIHPNTGELFF. CDR3 coding DNA: TGCGCCAGCAGCCCTTTAATTCATCCGAACACCGGGGAGCTGTTTTTT.

The chain is built from TRBV9 and TRBJ2-7; TRBD2 matches at 8 bases. The trim removed 2 bases at V and 3 bases at J, leaving 7 bases unmatched. CDR1 and CDR2 from the germline V gene are SGDLS and YYNGEE. The CDR3 sequence is 15 residues long. The CDR3 loop reads CASSVGLVGNYEQYF. DNA of the CDR3: TGTGCCAGCAGCGTGGGACTAGTCGGGAACTACGAGCAGTACTTC.